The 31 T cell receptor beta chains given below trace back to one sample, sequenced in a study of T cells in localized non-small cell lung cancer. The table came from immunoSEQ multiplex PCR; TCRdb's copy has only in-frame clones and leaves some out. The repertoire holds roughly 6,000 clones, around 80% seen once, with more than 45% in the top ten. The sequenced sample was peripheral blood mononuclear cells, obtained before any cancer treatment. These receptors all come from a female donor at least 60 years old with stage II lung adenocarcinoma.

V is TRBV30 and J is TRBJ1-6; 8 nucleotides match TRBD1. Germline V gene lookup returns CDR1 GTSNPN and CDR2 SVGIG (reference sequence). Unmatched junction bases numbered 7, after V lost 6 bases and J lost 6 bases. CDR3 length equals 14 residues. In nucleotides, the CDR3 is TGTGCCTGTTACCCGGGACAGGTTAATTCACCCCTCCACTTT. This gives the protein CACYPGQVNSPLHF.

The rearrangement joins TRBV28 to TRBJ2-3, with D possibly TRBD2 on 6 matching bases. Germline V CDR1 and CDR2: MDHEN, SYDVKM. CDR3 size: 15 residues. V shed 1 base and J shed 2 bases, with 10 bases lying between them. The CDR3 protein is CASSLSSGLTDTQYF. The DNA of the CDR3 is TGTGCCAGCAGTTTATCCTCGGGACTCACAGATACGCAGTATTTT.

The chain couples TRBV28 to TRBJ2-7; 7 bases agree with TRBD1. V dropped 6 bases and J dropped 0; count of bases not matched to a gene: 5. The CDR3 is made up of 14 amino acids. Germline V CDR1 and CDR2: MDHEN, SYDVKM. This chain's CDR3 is CASSSGTASYEQYV. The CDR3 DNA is TGTGCCAGCAGCTCCGGGACAGCCTCCTACGAGCAGTACGTC.

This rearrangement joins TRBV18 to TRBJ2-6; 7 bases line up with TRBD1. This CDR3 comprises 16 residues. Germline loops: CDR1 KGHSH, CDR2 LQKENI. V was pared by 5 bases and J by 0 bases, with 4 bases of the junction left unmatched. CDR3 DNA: TGTGCCAGCTCATCGACAGGGAACTCTGGGGCCAACGTCCTGACTTTC. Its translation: CASSSTGNSGANVLTF.

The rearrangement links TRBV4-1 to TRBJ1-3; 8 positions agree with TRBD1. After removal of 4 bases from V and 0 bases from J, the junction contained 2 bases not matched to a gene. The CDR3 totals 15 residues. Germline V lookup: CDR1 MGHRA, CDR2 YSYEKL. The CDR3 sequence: CASSPGQVSGNTIYF. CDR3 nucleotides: TGCGCCAGCAGCCCGGGACAGGTCTCTGGAAACACCATATATTTT.

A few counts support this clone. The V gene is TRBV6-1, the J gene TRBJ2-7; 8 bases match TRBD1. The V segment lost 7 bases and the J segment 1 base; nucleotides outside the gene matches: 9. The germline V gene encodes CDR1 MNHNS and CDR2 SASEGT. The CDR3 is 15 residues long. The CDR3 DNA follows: TGTGCCAGCACCCACGGGACAGGTCTTTCCTACGAGCAGTACTTC. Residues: CASTHGTGLSYEQYF.

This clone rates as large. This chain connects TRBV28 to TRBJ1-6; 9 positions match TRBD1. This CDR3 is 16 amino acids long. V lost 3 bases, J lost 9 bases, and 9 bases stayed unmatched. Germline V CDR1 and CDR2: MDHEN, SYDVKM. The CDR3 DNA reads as TGTGCCAGCAGTTTGCTACGGGACAGGGTGGGTTCACCCCTCCACTTT. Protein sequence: CASSLLRDRVGSPLHF.

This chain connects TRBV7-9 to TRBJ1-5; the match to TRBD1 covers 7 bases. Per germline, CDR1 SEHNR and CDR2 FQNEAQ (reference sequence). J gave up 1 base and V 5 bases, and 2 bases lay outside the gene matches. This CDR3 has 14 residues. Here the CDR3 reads CASSQTGSNQPQHF. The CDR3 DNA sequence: TGTGCCAGCAGCCAGACAGGGAGCAATCAGCCCCAGCATTTT.

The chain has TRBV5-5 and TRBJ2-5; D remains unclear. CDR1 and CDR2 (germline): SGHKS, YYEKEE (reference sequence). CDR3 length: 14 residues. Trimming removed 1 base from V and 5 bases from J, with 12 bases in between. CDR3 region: CASSLSSLLETQYF. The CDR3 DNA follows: TGTGCCAGCAGCTTGAGCAGTTTATTGGAGACCCAGTACTTC.

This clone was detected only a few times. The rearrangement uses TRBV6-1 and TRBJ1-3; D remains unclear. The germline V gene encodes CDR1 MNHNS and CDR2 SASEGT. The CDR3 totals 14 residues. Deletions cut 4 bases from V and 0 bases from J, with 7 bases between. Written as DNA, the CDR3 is TGTGCCAGCAGTGGGGAACTCTCTGGAAACACCATATATTTT. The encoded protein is CASSGELSGNTIYF.

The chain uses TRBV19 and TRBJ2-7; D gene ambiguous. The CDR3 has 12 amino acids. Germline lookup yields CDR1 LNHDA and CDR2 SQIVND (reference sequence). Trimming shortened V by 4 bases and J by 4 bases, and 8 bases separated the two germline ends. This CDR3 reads CASSTQHYEQYF. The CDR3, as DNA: TGTGCCAGTAGTACCCAACATTACGAGCAGTACTTC.

The CDR3 DNA reads as TGCGCCAGCAGCTTGCGCTACTCCGGGACAGGGGGTTCACCCCTCCACTTT. Translation gives CASSLRYSGTGGSPLHF. The chain combines TRBV5-1 with TRBJ1-6; 11 bases line up with TRBD1. After removal of 1 base from V and 9 bases from J, the junction contained 9 bases not matched to a gene. Per germline, CDR1 SGHRS and CDR2 YFSETQ. The CDR3 totals 17 residues.

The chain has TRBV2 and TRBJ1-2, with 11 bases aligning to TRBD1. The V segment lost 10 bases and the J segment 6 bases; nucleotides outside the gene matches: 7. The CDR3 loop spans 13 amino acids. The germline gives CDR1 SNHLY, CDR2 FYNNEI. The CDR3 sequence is CATGTGGRNGYTF. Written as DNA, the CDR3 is TGTGCCACGGGGACAGGGGGTAGGAATGGCTACACCTTC.

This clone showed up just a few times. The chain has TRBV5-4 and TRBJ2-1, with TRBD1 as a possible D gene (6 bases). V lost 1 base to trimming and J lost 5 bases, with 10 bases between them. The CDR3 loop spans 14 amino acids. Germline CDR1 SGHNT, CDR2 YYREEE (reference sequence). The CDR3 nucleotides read TGTGCCAGCAGCTTGTCAGGGGCAAACAATGAGCAGTTCTTC. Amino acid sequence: CASSLSGANNEQFF.

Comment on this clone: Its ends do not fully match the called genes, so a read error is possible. The CDR3 sequence is CASSLGEGEKLFF. The CDR3 bases are TGTGCTAGCAGCTTGGGGGAGGGTGAAAAACTGTTTTTT. The chain is built from TRBV7-7 and TRBJ1-4; D is perhaps TRBD1 (5 bases). This CDR3 has 13 amino acids. CDR1 is SSHAT and CDR2 is FNYEAQ in the germline V gene (reference sequence).

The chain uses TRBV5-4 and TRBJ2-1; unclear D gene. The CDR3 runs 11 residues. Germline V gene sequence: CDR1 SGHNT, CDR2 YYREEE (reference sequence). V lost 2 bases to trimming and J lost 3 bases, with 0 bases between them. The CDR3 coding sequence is TGTGCCAGCAGCTTCTACAATGAGCAGTTCTTC. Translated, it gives CASSFYNEQFF.

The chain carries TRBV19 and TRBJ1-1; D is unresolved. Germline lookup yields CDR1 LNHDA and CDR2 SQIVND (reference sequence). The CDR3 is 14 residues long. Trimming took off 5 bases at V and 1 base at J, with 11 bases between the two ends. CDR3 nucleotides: TGTGCCAGTAGTCCCCCTGGAAGGAACACTGAAGCTTTCTTT. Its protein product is CASSPPGRNTEAFF.

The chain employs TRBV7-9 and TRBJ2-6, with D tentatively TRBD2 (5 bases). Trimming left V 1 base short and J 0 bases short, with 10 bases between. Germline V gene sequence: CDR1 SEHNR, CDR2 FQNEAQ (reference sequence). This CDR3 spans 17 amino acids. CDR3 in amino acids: CASSLGTSFSGANVLTF. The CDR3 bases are TGTGCCAGCAGCTTAGGGACTTCCTTCTCTGGGGCCAACGTCCTGACTTTC.

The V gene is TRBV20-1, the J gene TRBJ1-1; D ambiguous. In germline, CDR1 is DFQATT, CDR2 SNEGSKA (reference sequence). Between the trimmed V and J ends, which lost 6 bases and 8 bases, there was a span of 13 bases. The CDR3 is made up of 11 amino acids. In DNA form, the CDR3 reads TGCAGTGCCCTCGGCCAGTCAGAAGCTTTCTTT. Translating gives CSALGQSEAFF.

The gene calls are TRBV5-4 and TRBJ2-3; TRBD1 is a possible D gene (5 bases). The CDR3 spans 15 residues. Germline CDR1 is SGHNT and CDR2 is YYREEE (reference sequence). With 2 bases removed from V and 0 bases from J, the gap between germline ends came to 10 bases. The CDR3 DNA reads TGTGCCAGCAGCTTCCCCAGGGAAAGCACAGATACGCAGTATTTT. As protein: CASSFPRESTDTQYF.

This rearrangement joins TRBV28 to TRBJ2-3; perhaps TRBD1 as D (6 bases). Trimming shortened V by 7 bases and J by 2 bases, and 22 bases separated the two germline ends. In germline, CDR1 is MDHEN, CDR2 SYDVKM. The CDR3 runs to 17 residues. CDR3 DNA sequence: TGTGCCAGCAACCCCGCCCGGGACACCCATCTCACAGATACGCAGTATTTT. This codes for CASNPARDTHLTDTQYF.

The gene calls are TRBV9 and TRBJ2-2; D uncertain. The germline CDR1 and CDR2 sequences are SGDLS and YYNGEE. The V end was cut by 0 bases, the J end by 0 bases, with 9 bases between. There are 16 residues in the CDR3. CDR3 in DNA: TGTGCCAGCAGCGTAGGCGTCAGTCCGAACACCGGGGAGCTGTTTTTT. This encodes CASSVGVSPNTGELFF.

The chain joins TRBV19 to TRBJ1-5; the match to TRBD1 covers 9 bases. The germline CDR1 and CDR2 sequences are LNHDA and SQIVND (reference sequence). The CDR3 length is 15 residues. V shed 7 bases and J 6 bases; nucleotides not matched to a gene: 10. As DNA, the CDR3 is TGTGCCAGTAAGGGCGGGACAGGGTTGAGTCAGCCCCAGCATTTT. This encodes CASKGGTGLSQPQHF.

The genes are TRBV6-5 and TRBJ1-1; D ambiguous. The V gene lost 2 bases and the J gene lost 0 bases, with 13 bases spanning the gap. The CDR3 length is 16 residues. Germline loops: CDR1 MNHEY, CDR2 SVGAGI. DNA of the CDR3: TGTGCCAGCAGTTACGCGGTCGCGGGGATGAACACTGAAGCTTTCTTT. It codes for CASSYAVAGMNTEAFF.

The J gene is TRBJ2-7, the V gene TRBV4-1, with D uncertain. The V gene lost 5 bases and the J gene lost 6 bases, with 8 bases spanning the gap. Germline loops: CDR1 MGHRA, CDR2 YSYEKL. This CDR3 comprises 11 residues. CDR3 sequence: CASSAVGEQYF. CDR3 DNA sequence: TGCGCCAGCAGCGCCGTGGGCGAGCAGTACTTC.

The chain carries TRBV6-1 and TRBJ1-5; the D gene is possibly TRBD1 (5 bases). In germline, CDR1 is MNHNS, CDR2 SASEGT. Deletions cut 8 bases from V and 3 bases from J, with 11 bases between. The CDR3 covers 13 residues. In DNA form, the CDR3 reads TGTGCCAGCCTCTGGGGCCCCAATCAGCCCCAGCATTTT. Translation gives CASLWGPNQPQHF.

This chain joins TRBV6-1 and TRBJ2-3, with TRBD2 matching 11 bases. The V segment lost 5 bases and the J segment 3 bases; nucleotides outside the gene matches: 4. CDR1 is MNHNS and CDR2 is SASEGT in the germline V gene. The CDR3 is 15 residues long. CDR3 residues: CASSTGTSGTDTQYF. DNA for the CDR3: TGTGCCAGCAGTACCGGGACTAGCGGAACAGATACGCAGTATTTT.

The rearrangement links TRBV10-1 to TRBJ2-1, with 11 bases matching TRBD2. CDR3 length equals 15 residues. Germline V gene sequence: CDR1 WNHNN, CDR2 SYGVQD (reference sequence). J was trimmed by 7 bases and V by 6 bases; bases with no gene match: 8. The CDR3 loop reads CASSDSGRAGNEQFF. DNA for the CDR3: TGCGCCAGCAGCGATAGCGGGAGGGCCGGGAATGAGCAGTTCTTC.

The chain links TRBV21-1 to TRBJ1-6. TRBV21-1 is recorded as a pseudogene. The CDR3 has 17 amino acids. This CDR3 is CASSKARDGDYNSPLHF. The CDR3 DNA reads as TGTGCCAGCAGCAAAGCGAGGGACGGCGACTATAATTCACCCCTCCACTTT.

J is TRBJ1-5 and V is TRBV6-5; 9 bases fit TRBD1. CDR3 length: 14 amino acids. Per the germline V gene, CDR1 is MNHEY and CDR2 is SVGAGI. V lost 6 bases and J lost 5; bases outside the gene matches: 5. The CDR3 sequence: CASRDRGGDQPQHF. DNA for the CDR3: TGTGCCAGCAGGGACAGGGGAGGAGATCAGCCCCAGCATTTT.

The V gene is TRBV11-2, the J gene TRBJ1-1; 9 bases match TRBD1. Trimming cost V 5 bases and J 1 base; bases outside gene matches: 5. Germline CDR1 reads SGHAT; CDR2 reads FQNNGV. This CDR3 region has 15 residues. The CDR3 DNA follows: TGTGCCAGCAGCGCGCCGGGACAGGGGAACACTGAAGCTTTCTTT. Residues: CASSAPGQGNTEAFF.